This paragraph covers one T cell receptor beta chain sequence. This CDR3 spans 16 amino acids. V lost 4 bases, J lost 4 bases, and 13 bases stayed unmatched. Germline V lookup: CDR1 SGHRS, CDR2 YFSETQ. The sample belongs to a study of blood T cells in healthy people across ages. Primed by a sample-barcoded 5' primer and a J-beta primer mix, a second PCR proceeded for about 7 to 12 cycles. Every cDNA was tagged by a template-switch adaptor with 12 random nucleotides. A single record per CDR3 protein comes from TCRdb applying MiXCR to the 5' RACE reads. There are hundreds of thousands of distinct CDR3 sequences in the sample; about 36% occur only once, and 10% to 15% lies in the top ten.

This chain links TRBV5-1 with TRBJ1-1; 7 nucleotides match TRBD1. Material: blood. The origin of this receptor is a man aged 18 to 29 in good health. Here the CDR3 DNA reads TGCGCCAGCAGCCCCCAAACTACAGGGGTGGGCACTGAAGCTTTCTTT. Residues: CASSPQTTGVGTEAFF. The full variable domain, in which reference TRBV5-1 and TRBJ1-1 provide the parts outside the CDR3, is KAGVTQTPRYLIKTRGQQVTLSCSPISGHRSVSWYQQTPGQGLQFLFEYFSETQRNKGNFPGRFSGRQFSNSRSEMNVSTLELGDSALYLCASSPQTTGVGTEAFFGQGTRLTVV.